This TCR beta chain was identified in a study of T cells after yellow fever vaccination. Overall study results and limits: Clones that expanded after primary vaccination mostly reappeared after the booster (around 96% CD4, 88% CD8). Abundant clonotypes from the bulk population could get into FACS-sorted repertoires as contaminants. There was a small share of clonotypes that showed up in both the CD4 and CD8 compartments.

This clonotype came up many times. What it binds is not known. Researchers made TCR cDNA using 5'RACE template switching, and this step added a universal primer site and UMIs. TCRdb fed the 5' RACE reads into MiXCR, producing one record per CDR3 protein. The repertoire holds 500,000 to 650,000 distinct CDR3 sequences, with approximately 13% as singletons. CDR3 length: 15 residues. CDR1 is SGHRS and CDR2 is YFSETQ in the germline V gene. With 5 bases clipped from V and 5 bases from J, the junction kept 8 bases outside the gene matches. The sequencing used PBMCs, collected on the day of the yellow fever booster vaccination. The chain couples TRBV5-1 to TRBJ2-5, with 11 bases fitting TRBD2. The receptor was derived from a man aged 25-45 years who received the YFV17D yellow fever vaccine. CDR3 in DNA: TGCGCCAGCAGGTCCACTAGCGGGAGACGCGAGACCCAGTACTTC. Protein: CASRSTSGRRETQYF. Together with reference TRBV5-1 and TRBJ2-5, the CDR3 gives the full variable domain: KAGVTQTPRYLIKTRGQQVTLSCSPISGHRSVSWYQQTPGQGLQFLFEYFSETQRNKGNFPGRFSGRQFSNSRSEMNVSTLELGDSALYLCASRSTSGRRETQYFGPGTRLLVL.